A single sample gave rise to the 4 T cell receptor beta chains below, sequenced in a study of shared clonotypes between healthy human individuals. Some clones are missing from TCRdb's copy, which holds only in-frame ones; the method was immunoSEQ multiplex PCR. The sample shows about 1.5 million clones, around 98% of them seen only once. Specimen: naive CD4+ T cells sorted from blood. Sample subset: CD45RA+ positively selected. These receptor sequences come from a man aged 25 to 45 in good health.

The rearrangement links TRBV9 to TRBJ2-7; D is perhaps TRBD1 or TRBD2 (5 bases each). The germline CDR1 and CDR2 sequences are SGDLS and YYNGEE. Trimming left V 4 bases short and J 1 base short, with 15 bases between. CDR3 length equals 15 residues. The CDR3 here is CASSPGRDGSYEQYF. As DNA, the CDR3 is TGTGCCAGCAGCCCGGGTCGGGACGGATCCTACGAGCAGTACTTC.

The chain recombines TRBV11-2 with TRBJ2-2, with D unclear. The V end lost 4 bases, the J end lost 4 bases, and 10 bases lay between the germline ends. The CDR3 is 14 amino acids. The germline V gene encodes CDR1 SGHAT and CDR2 FQNNGV. The CDR3 DNA is TGTGCCAGCAGCTCTCTGCTGGGCACCGGGGAGCTGTTTTTT. It codes for CASSSLLGTGELFF.

The chain combines TRBV11-2 with TRBJ2-3; either TRBD1 or TRBD2 may fit D (5 bases each). The CDR3 runs 14 residues. Germline V CDR1 and CDR2: SGHAT, FQNNGV. Trimming left V 3 bases short and J 0 bases short, with 7 bases between. CDR3 DNA sequence: TGTGCCAGCAGCTTCCGGGACAGCACAGATACGCAGTATTTT. This sequence encodes CASSFRDSTDTQYF.

The table lists this clone with a count of one. Other DNA sequences within the sample encode an identical CDR3. The gene calls are TRBV5-1 and TRBJ2-5, with a possible D match to TRBD1 (6 bases). Germline V gives CDR1 SGHRS, CDR2 YFSETQ. The V and J ends lost 2 bases and 2 bases respectively, with 13 bases between them. The CDR3 is 15 residues long. The chain's CDR3 is CASSFSGTPQETQYF. The CDR3 DNA sequence: TGCGCCAGCAGCTTTTCCGGGACACCTCAAGAGACCCAGTACTTC.